This T cell receptor beta chain derives from a study of blood T cell repertoires in COVID-19. The overall study: From the United States, Italy and Spain came samples of acute and convalescent COVID-19. Sample material is recorded as cDNA or gDNA derived from T cells, B-cell-depleted T cells, or PBMCs.

CDR1 is SGHRS, CDR2 YFSETQ, per germline. The length of the CDR3 is 15 residues. V shed 7 bases and J 4 bases; nucleotides not matched to a gene: 10. In the original processing: Nucleated cell number was recorded as an estimate derived from reference gene primer amplification. Clones were sequenced by immunoSEQ multiplex PCR, and TCRdb holds only the in-frame ones, with some missing. D and trimming come from the DNA, and the V and J calls and clone size come from that table. This table has about 250,000 clones, around 90% appearing once. The sequence was collected from an elderly man with acute or convalescent COVID-19. The chain combines TRBV5-1 with TRBJ2-2; TRBD1 matches 7 bases. Specimen: peripheral blood. CDR3 loop: CASDPNAGGTGELFF. The CDR3 region has the DNA TGCGCCAGCGACCCAAATGCAGGGGGCACCGGGGAGCTGTTTTTT.